This T cell receptor beta chain is drawn from a study of vaccination effects on CD4 cells after COVID-19. Findings and caveats of the study: Cross-reaction with common cold coronaviruses was seen in only 1 of 255 vaccine-induced clones from healthy vaccinees. The study had few convalescent patients and no early post-infection timepoints.

CD4+ T cells specific for antigen were expanded with viral peptide pools by the ViraFEST assay before sequencing. Following an approximately eleven-day culture, CD4+ T cells were purified. Nucleocapsid antibody tests were negative, and the vaccine recipients had no prior SARS-CoV-2 infection. A few million PBMC were seeded per well and grown in the presence of around 10 IU/ml IL-2 and approximately 11 ug/ml peptides. Both day 3 and day 7 saw half the medium replaced with IL-2 medium. Sequenced by immunoSEQ multiplex PCR; TCRdb stores in-frame clones only, minus some. The table includes tens of thousands of clones, 65% to 75% detected once. As to this clone: No antigen is known for it.

This TCR was sampled from a human donor who received a COVID-19 vaccine. This sample comprised CD4+ T cells from PBMCs cultured with HCoV-NL63 spike peptides, obtained before COVID-19 vaccination.

This CDR3 reads CASSELAGGAGDTQYF. DNA of the CDR3: TGTGCCAGCAGTGAATTAGCGGGGGGAGCCGGGGATACGCAGTATTTT. The V call is TRBV2, the J call TRBJ2-3, with TRBD2 matching 10 bases. Per germline, CDR1 SNHLY and CDR2 FYNNEI. The CDR3 loop spans 16 amino acids. The V and J ends lost 2 bases and 6 bases, in that order; junction bases with no gene match: 8.